Listed below are T cell receptor beta chains from one sample, sequenced in a study of cytomegalovirus exposure and HLA in healthy donors. Here immunoSEQ multiplex PCR was the method, and the copy in TCRdb shows in-frame clones only, minus some. The specimen's table records approximately 96,000 clones. Sequencing was performed on PBMCs. The receptors come from a girl aged 5-17 years in good health and CMV-seropositive. Each CDR3 is given with its conserved first and last residue. Each record gives: J gene, clone size, D gene, V gene, CDR3 protein, CDR3 DNA. The D gene is left open where the match is weak. Rows give clone size only sometimes, using once, few, many, or a class for an expanded clone.

TRBJ2-3,.,TRBD2,TRBV6-5,CASSYSRGGGPDTQYF,TGTGCCAGCAGTTACTCGAGGGGCGGGGGGCCAGATACGCAGTATTTT
TRBJ1-1,.,.,TRBV7-9,CASSGATPRAFF,TGTGCCAGCAGCGGGGCGACCCCAAGGGCTTTCTTT
TRBJ1-1,.,TRBD1,TRBV6-1,CASTKTGGAEAFF,TGTGCCAGCACTAAGACAGGGGGCGCGGAAGCTTTCTTT
TRBJ2-7,.,TRBD1,TRBV19,CASSIAQGVYEQYF,TGTGCCAGTAGTATAGCACAGGGGGTCTACGAGCAGTACTTC
TRBJ2-7,.,.,TRBV5-1,CASSLQGYEQYF,TGCGCCAGCAGCTTGCAGGGCTACGAGCAGTACTTC
TRBJ2-5,.,TRBD2,TRBV19,CASSTGTIKETQYF,TGTGCCAGTAGTACCGGGACTATTAAAGAGACCCAGTACTTC
TRBJ2-1,.,TRBD2,TRBV2,CASSEAGGLGNEQFF,TGTGCCAGCAGTGAAGCGGGAGGGTTGGGAAATGAGCAGTTCTTC
TRBJ1-1,.,TRBD1,TRBV14,CASSHLTGTGSLTAFF,TGTGCCAGCAGCCACCTTACCGGGACAGGGAGTTTAACAGCTTTCTTT
TRBJ2-5,.,.,TRBV7-9,CASSFPGASAGETQYF,TGTGCCAGCAGCTTTCCCGGGGCTAGCGCAGGGGAGACCCAGTACTTC
TRBJ2-1,.,TRBD2,TRBV2,CASRWGLAGRSSYNEQFF,TGTGCCAGCAGATGGGGACTAGCGGGGAGGAGCTCCTACAATGAGCAGTTCTTC
TRBJ2-5,.,.,TRBV15,CATSNPGGAGETQYF,TGTGCCACCAGCAACCCGGGGGGCGCGGGAGAGACCCAGTACTTC
TRBJ1-4,.,.,TRBV5-4,CASSLPGEKLFF,TGTGCCAGCAGCCTACCGGGGGAAAAACTGTTTTTT
TRBJ1-1,.,TRBD1,TRBV6-5,CASSYLRDRSTEAFF,TGTGCCAGCAGTTACTTGCGGGACAGGTCCACTGAAGCTTTCTTT
TRBJ2-1,.,.,TRBV4-1,CASSQGIPGRGYNEQFF,TGCGCCAGCAGCCAAGGGATCCCCGGTCGGGGCTACAATGAGCAGTTCTTC
TRBJ1-1,.,.,TRBV6-6,CASRHSGTEAFF,TGTGCCAGCAGGCATTCGGGGACTGAAGCTTTCTTT
TRBJ2-7,.,TRBD1,TRBV4-2,CASSQGDRANYEQYF,TGTGCCAGCAGCCAAGGGGACAGGGCGAACTACGAGCAGTACTTC
TRBJ1-2,.,.,TRBV10-2,CASSESAGVNYGYTF,TGCGCCAGCAGTGAGTCGGCAGGGGTGAACTATGGCTACACCTTC
TRBJ1-2,.,TRBD1,TRBV6-5,CASRGTGGAGGYTF,TGTGCCAGCAGAGGGACAGGGGGCGCGGGTGGCTACACCTTC
TRBJ2-2,.,TRBD2,TRBV5-1,CASSRGGYTGELFF,TGCGCCAGCAGCCGGGGGGGATACACCGGGGAGCTGTTTTTT
TRBJ1-1,.,.,TRBV27,CASSTLGTEAFF,TGTGCCAGCAGTACGCTCGGCACTGAAGCTTTCTTT
TRBJ2-7,.,.,TRBV5-4,CASSLRGTHEQYF,TGTGCCAGCAGCTTGAGGGGAACCCACGAGCAGTACTTC
TRBJ2-5,.,.,TRBV5-4,CASSPTGGQETQYF,TGTGCCAGCAGCCCGACGGGCGGGCAAGAGACCCAGTACTTC
TRBJ1-5,.,.,TRBV5-1,CASSPEEGSQPQHF,TGCGCCAGCAGCCCCGAGGAGGGGAGTCAGCCCCAGCATTTT
TRBJ1-1,.,.,TRBV18,CASSPPLGDTEAFF,TGTGCCAGCTCACCACCGCTAGGCGACACTGAAGCTTTCTTT
TRBJ2-7,.,.,TRBV11-2,CASSGERTAYEQYF,TGTGCCAGCAGCGGCGAAAGGACTGCCTACGAGCAGTACTTC
TRBJ2-2,.,TRBD1,TRBV2,CASSVPGQRTGELFF,TGTGCCAGCAGCGTACCGGGACAGAGAACCGGGGAGCTGTTTTTT
TRBJ2-2,.,TRBD2,TRBV9,CASSPGTRGTGELFF,TGTGCCAGCAGCCCGGGGACTAGAGGGACCGGGGAGCTGTTTTTT
TRBJ2-3,.,TRBD2,TRBV29-1,CSVLPYLGGTTDTQYF,TGCAGCGTCCTACCCTATCTCGGGGGGACCACAGATACGCAGTATTTT
TRBJ2-2,.,.,TRBV15,CATSIDRSSAGELFF,TGTGCCACCAGCATTGACAGGTCTTCGGCCGGGGAGCTGTTTTTT
TRBJ1-1,.,.,TRBV4-1,CASSAARAVTEAFF,TGCGCCAGCAGCGCCGCCAGGGCGGTCACTGAAGCTTTCTTT
TRBJ1-2,.,.,TRBV28,CASSWRWGQGNYGYTF,TGTGCCAGCAGTTGGCGTTGGGGACAAGGTAACTATGGCTACACCTTC
TRBJ2-7,.,TRBD1,TRBV9,CASSVGTGPYEQYF,TGTGCCAGCAGCGTCGGGACAGGGCCCTACGAGCAGTACTTC
TRBJ2-5,.,TRBD2,TRBV5-1,CASSGSGGQETQYF,TGCGCCAGCAGCGGTAGCGGGGGCCAAGAGACCCAGTACTTC
TRBJ2-7,.,.,TRBV9,CASSVFRYEQYF,TGTGCCAGCAGCGTGTTCAGATACGAGCAGTACTTC
TRBJ1-1,.,.,TRBV7-3,CASSQTNRNTEAFF,TGTGCCAGCAGCCAGACGAACAGGAACACTGAAGCTTTCTTT
TRBJ1-3,.,.,TRBV9,CASSVEGSPGNTIYF,TGTGCCAGCAGCGTAGAAGGGAGCCCTGGAAACACCATATATTTT
TRBJ1-2,.,.,TRBV6-5,CASSYRRGDGYTF,TGTGCCAGCAGTTACCGACGAGGCGATGGCTACACCTTC
TRBJ1-2,.,TRBD1,TRBV2,CASIPTGGAGGLANYGYTF,TGTGCCAGCATACCCACTGGTGGTGCAGGGGGTCTGGCTAACTATGGCTACACCTTC
TRBJ1-4,.,.,TRBV9,CASSVRGHSNEKLFF,TGTGCCAGCAGCGTAAGGGGACACTCCAATGAAAAACTGTTTTTT
TRBJ1-5,.,.,TRBV27,CASNPDYSLNQPQHF,TGTGCCAGCAATCCGGACTATAGCCTCAATCAGCCCCAGCATTTT
TRBJ2-3,.,TRBD2,TRBV29-1,CSVRPYAGGSSTDKQYF,TGCAGCGTTCGACCTTATGCGGGGGGTTCGAGCACAGATAAGCAGTATTTT
TRBJ1-2,.,.,TRBV11-2,CASSSTDMRHGYTF,TGTGCCAGCAGCTCCACCGACATGAGACATGGCTACACCTTC
TRBJ1-1,.,TRBD1,TRBV7-6,CASSLVGAGTDMNTEAFF,TGTGCCAGCAGCTTAGTGGGGGCGGGGACAGATATGAACACTGAAGCTTTCTTT
TRBJ2-7,.,TRBD1,TRBV6-5,CATWGDRDEQYF,TGTGCCACCTGGGGGGACAGGGACGAGCAGTACTTC
TRBJ2-6,medium-sized,.,TRBV6-1,CASSGTGRTISSGANVLTF,TGTGCCAGCAGTGGAACAGGACGAACCATTAGCTCTGGGGCCAACGTCCTGACTTTC
TRBJ2-5,.,.,TRBV15,CATSRDRDGGETQYF,TGTGCCACCAGCAGAGATAGAGATGGAGGAGAGACCCAGTACTTC